This T cell receptor beta chain was captured by sequencing in a study of siplizumab effects on memory and regulatory T cells. J lost 5 bases, V lost 3 bases, and 4 bases had no gene match. CDR1 and CDR2 from the germline V gene are SGHDT and YYEEEE. There are 13 residues in the CDR3. For every sample, some 10^5 TCR templates were assayed. The data were produced by immunoSEQ multiplex PCR, yet TCRdb's version contains in-frame clones alone and is incomplete. The sample holds approximately 92,000 clones; roughly 94% are singletons and the top ten take 1% to 1.5%. Notes on this clone: The target antigen is unknown.

Overall study findings and caveats: Siplizumab significantly reduced alloreactive sequences traceable to unstimulated CD4+ memory cells.

What was sequenced was non-Treg CD4+ T cells sorted from blood. The chain combines TRBV5-6 with TRBJ1-1; 7 nucleotides align to TRBD1. This clonotype was sampled from a human donor in good health. The CDR3 spells CASSSGGRTEAFF. Here the CDR3 DNA reads TGTGCCAGCAGCTCAGGGGGACGGACTGAAGCTTTCTTT.